Below, 26 T cell receptor beta chains from the same sample are listed, as sequenced in a study of T cells in Graves' hyperthyroidism and ophthalmopathy. Amplified TCR beta CDR3 regions came from RNA transcripts. TCR CDR3 regions were first amplified by RT-PCR with HTBI primers. MiXCR, applied by TCRdb to the multiplex PCR reads, yields one record per CDR3 protein. The sample includes hundreds of thousands of distinct CDR3 sequences, just under 45% of them seen just once. Material: peripheral blood or thyroid tissue (not recorded which). Every receptor here comes from an adult man with Graves' disease, either hyperthyroidism or ophthalmopathy (not recorded which).

V usage is TRBV29-1 and J usage is TRBJ1-2, with 8 bases lining up with TRBD1. V lost 0 bases and J lost 4; bases outside the gene matches: 13. The germline gives CDR1 SQVTM, CDR2 ANQGSEA. The CDR3 sequence is 17 residues long. The CDR3 DNA reads TGCAGCGTTGAAGATCGGATGGGGCAGGGGGCATTCTATGGCTACACCTTC. It encodes CSVEDRMGQGAFYGYTF.

This clonotype was recorded at least ten times. The chain is built from TRBV2 and TRBJ2-6; D unresolved. Trimming stripped 6 bases from V and 0 bases from J, with 6 bases between. Germline lookup yields CDR1 SNHLY and CDR2 FYNNEI. This CDR3 is 14 amino acids long. CDR3 sequence (DNA): TGTGCCAGCAGCGGAAGCTCTGGGGCCAACGTCCTGACTTTC. Translation gives CASSGSSGANVLTF.

This clonotype was counted a few times. This chain uses TRBV20-1 with TRBJ1-2; D unclear. V lost 4 bases and J 0 bases, leaving 12 bases between the germline ends. The germline V gene has CDR1 DFQATT and CDR2 SNEGSKA (reference sequence). The CDR3 length is 14 residues. The CDR3 here is CSAMYSKANYGYTF. CDR3 nucleotides: TGCAGTGCTATGTACAGTAAAGCTAACTATGGCTACACCTTC.

This clonotype occurred many times. V gene TRBV12-3 or TRBV12-4 combines with J gene TRBJ1-4; a weak D match, TRBD1 (5 bases). The CDR3 totals 15 residues. Trimming removed 0 bases at V and 8 bases at J, with 13 bases between. The CDR3 region is CASSLAGQGGEKLFF. The CDR3 DNA reads as TGTGCCAGCAGTTTAGCGGGCCAGGGAGGGGAAAAACTGTTTTTT.

The table lists this clonotype with a few counts. V usage is TRBV12-3 or TRBV12-4 and J usage is TRBJ1-2; TRBD1 agrees at 8 bases. V shed 7 bases and J 4 bases; nucleotides not matched to a gene: 11. This CDR3 has 15 amino acids. CDR3: CASIINGQGIYGYTF. The CDR3 nucleotides are TGTGCCAGCATCATAAACGGACAGGGTATCTATGGCTACACCTTC.

This clonotype was recorded only once. V usage is TRBV11-1 and J usage is TRBJ1-6; a possible D gene is TRBD1 (6 bases). From germline, CDR1 is SGHAT and CDR2 FQDESV (reference sequence). V was cut by 5 bases and J by 8 bases, with 19 bases left in between. This CDR3 has 16 amino acids. CDR3 residues: CASSRGDIGRDSPLHF. CDR3 in DNA: TGTGCCAGCAGCCGAGGGGACATCGGAAGAGATTCACCCCTCCACTTT.

This chain links TRBV7-9 with TRBJ2-5; TRBD2 agrees at 7 bases. The V gene's germline CDR1 is SEHNR and CDR2 FQNEAQ (reference sequence). J gave up 4 bases and V 3 bases, and 11 bases lay outside the gene matches. The CDR3 runs to 16 residues. CDR3 nucleotides: TGTGCCAGCAGCTTTCGTCTATGGCGGGAGCCAGAGACCCAGTACTTC. Translation gives CASSFRLWREPETQYF. Based on the CDR3 plus reference TRBV7-9 and TRBJ2-5, the full variable domain is DTGVSQNPRHKITKRGQNVTFRCDPISEHNRLYWYRQTLGQGPEFLTYFQNEAQLEKSRLLSDRFSAERPKGSFSTLEIQRTEQGDSAMYLCASSFRLWREPETQYFGPGTRLLVL.

As to this clonotype: The junction shows a germline mismatch at one end, possibly a read error. This rearrangement joins TRBV2 to TRBJ1-4; no firm D call. The germline CDR1 and CDR2 sequences are SNHLY and FYNNEI. The CDR3 loop spans 8 amino acids. The chain's CDR3 is CASSELGF. Here the CDR3 DNA reads TGTGCCAGCAGTGAACTGGGGTTT.

The chain links TRBV7-9 to TRBJ1-1; D may be TRBD1 (5 bases). With 5 bases removed from V and 5 bases from J, the gap between germline ends came to 15 bases. This CDR3 comprises 14 residues. CDR1 SEHNR and CDR2 FQNEAQ come from the germline V gene (reference sequence). CDR3 residues: CASSPDRRGTEAFF. The DNA of the CDR3 is TGTGCCAGCAGCCCCGACAGAAGAGGAACTGAAGCTTTCTTT.

The chain couples TRBV2 to TRBJ2-7; D gene unclear. The CDR3 runs 14 residues. Germline V gene lookup returns CDR1 SNHLY and CDR2 FYNNEI. Trimming cost V 6 bases and J 2 bases, with 14 bases left between them. CDR3 sequence: CASREPGRAYEQYF. In nucleotides, the CDR3 is TGTGCCAGCAGAGAACCCGGGCGAGCCTACGAGCAGTACTTC.

V is TRBV20-1 and J is TRBJ1-2, with D perhaps matching TRBD1 (6 bases). Per the germline V gene, CDR1 is DFQATT and CDR2 is SNEGSKA (reference sequence). The ends were cut back, 0 bases at V and 2 bases at J, with 16 bases in the middle. CDR3 length: 16 residues. CDR3 sequence reads: CSARDQRATGNYGYTF. CDR3 nucleotides: TGCAGTGCTAGAGACCAAAGAGCCACAGGGAACTATGGCTACACCTTC.

This rearrangement joins TRBV6-1 to TRBJ1-1; D call uncertain. This CDR3 comprises 15 residues. The V end was cut by 7 bases, the J end by 4 bases, with 19 bases between. The V gene's germline CDR1 is MNHNS and CDR2 SASEGT. The CDR3 spells CASTSLLGKGTEAFF. DNA of the CDR3: TGTGCCAGCACCTCCTTGCTGGGTAAAGGCACTGAAGCTTTCTTT.

The V gene is TRBV5-1, the J gene TRBJ2-5, with D possibly TRBD2 on 6 matching bases. The V end was cut by 1 base, the J end by 5 bases, with 15 bases between. The CDR3 has 15 residues. Germline CDR1 is SGHRS and CDR2 is YFSETQ. The CDR3 nucleotides read TGCGCCAGCAGCTTGATGGGGGGAACGATGGAGACCCAGTACTTC. Protein product: CASSLMGGTMETQYF.

The chain couples TRBV24-1 to TRBJ1-5, with D perhaps TRBD1 (6 bases). From germline, CDR1 is KGHDR and CDR2 SFDVKD. V lost 11 bases and J 3 bases, leaving 19 bases between the germline ends. The CDR3 contains 15 residues. The CDR3 spells CASSPTTGDNQPQHF. CDR3 in DNA: TGTGCCAGCTCACCAACGACAGGTGACAATCAGCCCCAGCATTTT.

This clonotype has at least ten counts. This rearrangement joins TRBV7-9 to TRBJ1-1, with 7 bases matching TRBD1. This CDR3 spans 14 amino acids. Per the germline V gene, CDR1 is SEHNR and CDR2 is FQNEAQ (reference sequence). Unmatched junction bases numbered 10, after V lost 5 bases and J lost 7 bases. CDR3: CASSPTGTEDEAFF. The DNA for the CDR3 is TGTGCCAGCAGCCCCACCGGGACAGAAGATGAAGCTTTCTTT.

This clonotype was recorded at least ten times. This chain joins TRBV25-1 and TRBJ2-5, with 8 bases identical to TRBD1. The length of the CDR3 is 15 residues. CDR1 and CDR2 from the germline V gene are MGHDK and SYGVNS. The V and J ends lost 5 bases and 4 bases, in that order; junction bases with no gene match: 9. Written as DNA, the CDR3 is TGTGCCAGCAGTCTCCCCAGGGGGCAGGGAGAGACCCAGTACTTC. As protein: CASSLPRGQGETQYF.

This chain uses TRBV6-6 with TRBJ1-6; D uncertain. Germline loops: CDR1 MNHNY, CDR2 SVGAGI (reference sequence). Trimming pared 0 bases from V and 9 bases from J, leaving 12 bases between. The length of the CDR3 is 15 residues. CDR3 DNA sequence: TGTGCCAGCAGTTACTCTAGGGTTATCGGTTCACCCCTCCACTTT. The encoded protein is CASSYSRVIGSPLHF.

This clonotype has a single count. V usage is TRBV12-3 or TRBV12-4 and J usage is TRBJ1-1, with D hard to call. The CDR3 consists of 13 residues. CDR3 DNA: TGTGCTAGTGGTCCAACTTCGGGCACTGAAGCTTTCTTT. Translating it yields CASGPTSGTEAFF.

CDR3 bases: TGTGCCAGCAGGTCCGGGACGGCTGGAAACACCATATATTTT. As protein: CASRSGTAGNTIYF. V usage is TRBV6-6 and J usage is TRBJ1-3; weak D call: TRBD1 (5 bases). This CDR3 contains 14 residues. In germline, CDR1 is MNHNY, CDR2 SVGAGI (reference sequence). The V end lost 6 bases, the J end lost 2 bases, and 11 bases lay between the germline ends.

A single count supports this clonotype. V is TRBV7-3 and J is TRBJ1-3, with 8 positions matching TRBD1. Germline values: CDR1 SGHTA, CDR2 FQGTGA. Trimming cost V 2 bases and J 0 bases; bases outside gene matches: 6. The CDR3 has 17 residues. CDR3 sequence: CASSLVGTGISGNTIYF. The CDR3 region has the DNA TGTGCCAGCAGCTTAGTCGGGACAGGCATCTCTGGAAACACCATATATTTT.

The rearrangement joins TRBV20-1 to TRBJ1-2; the match to TRBD1 covers 9 bases. V lost 6 bases, J lost 7 bases, and 6 bases stayed unmatched. CDR3 size: 12 residues. The germline V gene has CDR1 DFQATT and CDR2 SNEGSKA (reference sequence). CDR3 region: CSAGGQGSGYTF. The CDR3 DNA reads as TGCAGTGCGGGGGGACAGGGAAGTGGCTACACCTTC.

The chain combines TRBV6-6 with TRBJ2-5; TRBD2 might be the D (5 bases). V was shortened by 0 bases and J by 3 bases, with 8 bases between the two germline ends. CDR3 length equals 14 residues. The germline V gene encodes CDR1 MNHNY and CDR2 SVGAGI (reference sequence). DNA for the CDR3: TGTGCCAGCAGTTACTCGACCGGGGAAGAGACCCAGTACTTC. Its protein product is CASSYSTGEETQYF.

This clonotype was found many times. The rearrangement uses TRBV10-3 and TRBJ2-7; D is possibly TRBD1 or TRBD2 (5 bases each). CDR3 length: 13 residues. V lost 6 bases, J lost 2 bases, and 11 bases lay in between. Looked up from germline, CDR1 is ENHRY and CDR2 is SYGVKD. The CDR3 nucleotides are TGTGCCATCAGAGGGGACGAAGCCTACGAGCAGTACTTC. It encodes CAIRGDEAYEQYF.

The V call is TRBV12-3 or TRBV12-4, the J call TRBJ1-2; TRBD1 agrees at 7 bases. The junction had 6 bases not matched to a gene; V was cut back by 6 bases and J by 8 bases. This CDR3 contains 12 residues. CDR3 sequence reads: CASRQGSGGYTF. CDR3 coding DNA: TGTGCCAGCAGACAGGGGTCAGGAGGCTACACCTTC.

This clonotype was seen only a few times. V gene TRBV29-1 combines with J gene TRBJ1-1; 8 bases agree with TRBD1. The CDR3 runs to 16 residues. Germline assignment: CDR1 SQVTM and CDR2 ANQGSEA. With 6 bases clipped from V and 2 bases from J, the junction kept 14 bases outside the gene matches. Here the CDR3 DNA reads TGCAGCGTAGCCGGGACAGGAGCGATCCTAAACACTGAAGCTTTCTTT. Translated: CSVAGTGAILNTEAFF. Combining the CDR3 with reference TRBV29-1 and TRBJ1-1 gives the whole variable domain SAVISQKPSRDICQRGTSLTIQCQVDSQVTMMFWYRQQPGQSLTLIATANQGSEATYESGFVIDKFPISRPNLTFSTLTVSNMSPEDSSIYLCSVAGTGAILNTEAFFGQGTRLTVV.

The chain combines TRBV25-1 with TRBJ1-4; 7 bases agree with TRBD1. The germline V gene encodes CDR1 MGHDK and CDR2 SYGVNS. V dropped 8 bases and J dropped 3; count of bases not matched to a gene: 9. This CDR3 region has 15 residues. CDR3 sequence: CASSPLGQPNEKLFF. Written as DNA, the CDR3 is TGTGCCAGCTCACCGCTGGGACAGCCTAATGAAAAACTGTTTTTT.